This T cell receptor (beta chain) was sequenced during a study of CXCR3-negative and CXCR3-positive naive CD8 T cells. Points from the study as a whole: Naive CXCR3-positive and CXCR3-negative cells shared similar TRBV-TRBJ usage, unlike memory cells. Cryopreserved cells showed partially decreased CXCR3 expression, and most assays used fresh PBMCs.

Naive CD8+ T cells carried a CD45RO-CCR7+CD27+CD95- phenotype. Turning to this clonotype: Its antigen is currently unknown.

Through 5' RACE with UMI labels, the TRB cDNA libraries were prepared. TCRdb re-called the 5' RACE reads; every CDR3 protein appears as one record, without DNA. This repertoire includes tens of thousands of distinct CDR3 sequences. Sequencing used naive CXCR3- CD8+ T cells from blood. The subset is: CD45RO-CCR7+CD27+CD95- naive CD8+ T cells lacking CXCR3 (TNR3-). The sequence was obtained from a human donor in good health. Some clones in this sample may be carry-over from other donors' samples.

The CDR3 here is CASSDERGPRTDTQYF. The J gene is TRBJ2-3, the V gene TRBV6-1; TCRdb's D call of TRBD2 is untestable without DNA. There are 16 residues in the CDR3. Per the germline V gene, CDR1 is MNHNS and CDR2 is SASEGT.